This record concerns one T cell receptor (beta chain) sequence. In this sample, this clonotype turned up many times. Its specific antigen is unknown. The input lacks base qualities; no much larger clone sits a single base away. TCR beta CDR3 regions were amplified from RNA transcripts. For the first round of RT-PCR on the TCR CDR3, the HTBI primer set was used together with the Qiagen OneStep RT-PCR kit. A second multiplex PCR round built the libraries, followed by size selection and purification. Paired-end sequencing of the libraries was performed with 100 bp reads on an Illumina HiSeq2000. The study's own analysis went as follows. Raw data were processed with SOAPnuke, discarding reads with adapters, uncalled bases, mean Phred below 15, or no exact constant-primer or identifier match. High-quality paired reads were merged using COPE v1.2.5, and each unique nucleotide sequence was defined as a clonotype. MiTCR v1.1 was used to align clonotypes to the IMGT TRBV, TRBD and TRBJ reference segments. Only V-J combinations with frequency above 0.0001, covering 99% to 99.2% of repertoires, were analysed. The TCS score was defined as the ratio of F50 (clonal expansion) to E x V (chaos), calculated using BLOSUM62-based TCRdist between CDR3 peptides within each V-J. Welch's t-statistics and random forest reduced roughly 500 V-J features to 10 to 15, which were used in a naive Bayes classifier (R e1071). In TCRdb, the public reads were trimmed at Q25 with fastp and aligned with MiXCR, with productive beta chains retained. Each entry is one CDR3 protein sequence, shown with its most common DNA and genes. TCRdb, not the original authors, processed these V and J calls. In all, the sample holds approximately 600,000 distinct CDR3 sequences, and around 15% of those were seen once. The ten biggest clones cover 3.5% to 4% of the sample.

Graves' hyperthyroidism was defined as stable when no progression to ophthalmopathy occurred over 18 months of follow-up. The hyperthyroidism patients were between 18 and 65 years old and newly diagnosed, with a disease duration of less than 2 months. The study excluded patients with uncontrolled infections, other autoimmune diseases, pregnancy or lactation. Diagnoses were established on the basis of clinical symptoms, serum thyroxine and TRAb, thyroid ultrasound, and orbital computed tomography. PBMCs were isolated from around 10 ml of fresh peripheral blood by Ficoll-Paque density gradient centrifugation. Total RNA was extracted using Trizol reagent, and RNA quality was assessed on an Agilent 2100 Bioanalyzer. The V end loses 3 bases and the J end loses 3 bases, and a stretch of 15 bases separates them. The CDR3 holds 15 amino acids from the cysteine to the phenylalanine. The kept DNA is CDR3 alone, 45 bases in frame from the first base.

These data originate in a study of T cells in Graves' hyperthyroidism and ophthalmopathy (dated by TCRdb to 2018 to 2020). With respect to the entire study: Peripheral blood was collected at initial diagnosis, before any treatment. To identify distinguishing TCR V-J signatures, a discovery cohort of 100 patients was used, comprising 40 to 45 with Graves' ophthalmopathy and 57 with stable Graves' hyperthyroidism. Prospective prediction of ophthalmopathy was tested in an independent validation cohort of 18 hyperthyroidism patients and 15 to 17 patients who later progressed to ophthalmopathy. The 90 or so discovery patients were randomly split 7:3 into training and test sets. The study also compared thyroid tissue and blood T-cell repertoires from several Graves' hyperthyroidism patients. After sampling, hyperthyroidism patients received methimazole starting at 30 mg daily, and ophthalmopathy patients received high-dose intravenous methylprednisolone. The paper describes TCR Vbeta CDR3 sequencing of 120 to 150 peripheral blood samples, made up of 43 ophthalmopathy patients, roughly 75 hyperthyroidism patients and 17 progressor patients.

Study-level results and caveats: In validation, the model predicted progression to ophthalmopathy a median of about 6.5 months before onset, with over 60% sensitivity and more than 72% specificity. No statistical method was used to set the sample size in advance, and investigators knew the group allocation. Blood samples also contained most of the expanded thyroid clonotypes (frequency above 0.001), which suggests that blood repertoires may reflect thyroid immune responses. Ophthalmopathy was separated from stable hyperthyroidism by a 13 V-J signature model, with around 90% sensitivity and 81% to 82% specificity obtained in cross-validation and 80%/75% obtained in testing.

Sample: blood. The rearranged chain carries TRBV12-3 or TRBV12-4 and TRBJ2-7; no confident D gene assignment can be made. The clonotype originates from a woman younger than 45 with Graves' hyperthyroidism. The DNA is as follows: TGTGCCAGCAGTTTTTCCCAAGCGAGATTCTACGAGCAGTACTTC. Its translation reads: CASSFSQARFYEQYF.